The T cell receptor beta chain under discussion was sequenced for a study of OX40 agonist ivuxolimab in advanced cancers. The study's findings and limits: Clones of CD4+ and CD8+ blood T cells grew by week 6 at doses of 0.1 to 3.0 mg/kg. Mean expanded clone counts were higher in CD8+ than CD4+ T cells.

This clone showed up just once. What it binds is unknown. The CDR3 loop spans 17 amino acids. V was shortened by 4 bases and J by 3 bases, with 22 bases between the two germline ends. CDR1 and CDR2 from the germline V gene are SGHNT and YENEEA. Produced via immunoSEQ multiplex PCR; TCRdb's table is partial and in-frame only. The sample has just under 65,000 clones, about nine tenths seen once. Specimen: CD4+ or CD8+ T cells sorted from blood, collected in a trial of the OX40 agonist ivuxolimab. The sequence derives from an adult with an advanced solid tumor such as melanoma, head and neck, liver or kidney cancer. The chain joins TRBV11-3 to TRBJ2-7, with D maybe TRBD1 (6 bases). The DNA of the CDR3 is TGTGCCAGCAGCTACCGAGGCCGGGCCCTAGGGGGCTACGAGCAGTACTTC. It encodes CASSYRGRALGGYEQYF.